One and the same sample provided the 3 T cell receptor beta chains below, sequenced in a study of T cell responses to AZD1222 COVID-19 vaccine. Profiling relied on immunoSEQ multiplex PCR, and the TCRdb table lists in-frame clones only, not all of them. There are some 150,000 clones in the sample; about 88% occur only once, and around 3% lies in the top ten. This material consisted of peripheral blood, taken on day 0 of AZD1222 vaccination. All receptors derive from an adult in good health.

V and J are TRBV6-2 or TRBV6-3 and TRBJ1-6, with D possibly TRBD1 on 5 matching bases. Trimming took off 4 bases at V and 6 bases at J, with 10 bases between the two ends. The V gene's germline CDR1 is MNHEY and CDR2 SVGEGT. The CDR3 is made up of 14 amino acids. CDR3 DNA: TGTGCCAGCAGTTTCACGGGACGTAATTCACCCCTCCACTTT. Its protein product is CASSFTGRNSPLHF.

This rearrangement joins TRBV5-1 to TRBJ1-1; TRBD1 might be the D (5 bases). Trimming left V 2 bases short and J 4 bases short, with 12 bases between. This CDR3 has 14 residues. Germline CDR1 and CDR2: SGHRS and YFSETQ. CDR3 nucleotide sequence: TGCGCCAGCAGCTTTGGCCCAGGGAGCACTGAAGCTTTCTTT. Amino acid sequence: CASSFGPGSTEAFF.

The chain recombines TRBV5-1 with TRBJ2-3; 12 bases align to TRBD2. J gave up 6 bases and V 3 bases, and 8 bases lay outside the gene matches. The CDR3 loop spans 16 amino acids. Per the germline V gene, CDR1 is SGHRS and CDR2 is YFSETQ. The CDR3 sequence: CASSSLAGGPRDTQYF. The CDR3 DNA reads as TGCGCCAGCAGCTCCCTAGCGGGGGGGCCACGTGATACGCAGTATTTT.